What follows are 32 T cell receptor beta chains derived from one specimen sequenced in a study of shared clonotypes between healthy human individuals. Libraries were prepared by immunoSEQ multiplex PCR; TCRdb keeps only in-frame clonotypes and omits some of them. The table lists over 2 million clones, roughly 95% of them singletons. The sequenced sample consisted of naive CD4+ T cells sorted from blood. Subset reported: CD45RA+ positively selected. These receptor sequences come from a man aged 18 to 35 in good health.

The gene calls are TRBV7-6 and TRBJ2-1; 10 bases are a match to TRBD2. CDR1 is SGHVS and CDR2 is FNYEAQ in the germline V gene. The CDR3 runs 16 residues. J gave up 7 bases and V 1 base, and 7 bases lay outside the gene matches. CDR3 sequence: CASSLGSGGASNEQFF. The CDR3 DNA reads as TGTGCCAGCAGCTTAGGGAGCGGGGGGGCCTCAAATGAGCAGTTCTTC.

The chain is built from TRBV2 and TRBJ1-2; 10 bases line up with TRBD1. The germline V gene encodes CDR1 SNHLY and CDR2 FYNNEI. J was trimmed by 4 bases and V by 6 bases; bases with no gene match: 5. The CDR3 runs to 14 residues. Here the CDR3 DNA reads TGTGCCAGCAGGATTGGACAGGGGGTCTATGGCTACACCTTC. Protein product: CASRIGQGVYGYTF.

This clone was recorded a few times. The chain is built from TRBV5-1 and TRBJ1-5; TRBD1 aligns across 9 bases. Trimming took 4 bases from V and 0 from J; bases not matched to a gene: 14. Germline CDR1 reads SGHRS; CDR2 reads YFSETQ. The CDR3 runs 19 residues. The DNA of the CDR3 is TGCGCCAGCAGCGTCGGACAGGGGTCGGCAGGCACTAGCAATCAGCCCCAGCATTTT. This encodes CASSVGQGSAGTSNQPQHF.

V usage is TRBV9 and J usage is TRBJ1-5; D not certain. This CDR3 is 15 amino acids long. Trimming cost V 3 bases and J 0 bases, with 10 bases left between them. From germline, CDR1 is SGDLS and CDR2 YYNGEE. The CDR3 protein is CASSALGNSNQPQHF. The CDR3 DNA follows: TGTGCCAGCAGCGCCTTGGGTAATAGCAATCAGCCCCAGCATTTT. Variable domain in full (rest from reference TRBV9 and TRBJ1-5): DSGVTQTPKHLITATGQRVTLRCSPRSGDLSVYWYQQSLDQGLQFLIQYYNGEERAKGNILERFSAQQFPDLHSELNLSSLELGDSALYFCASSALGNSNQPQHFGDGTRLSIL.

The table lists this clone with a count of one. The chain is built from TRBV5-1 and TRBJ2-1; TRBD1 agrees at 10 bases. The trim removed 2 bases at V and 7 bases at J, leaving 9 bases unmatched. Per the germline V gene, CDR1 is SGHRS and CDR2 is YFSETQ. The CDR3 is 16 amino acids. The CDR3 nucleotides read TGCGCCAGCAGCTTAGATCCGGGACAGGGGTGGAATGAGCAGTTCTTC. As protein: CASSLDPGQGWNEQFF.

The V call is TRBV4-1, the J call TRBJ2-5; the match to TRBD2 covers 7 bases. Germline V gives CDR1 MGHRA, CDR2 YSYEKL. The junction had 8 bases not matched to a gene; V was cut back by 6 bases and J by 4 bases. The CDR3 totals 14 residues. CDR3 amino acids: CASSRLAAGETQYF. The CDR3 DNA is TGCGCCAGCAGTCGGCTAGCGGCTGGAGAGACCCAGTACTTC.

CDR3 bases: TGTGCCTGGCCCAGCGGGACCTACGAGCAGTACTTC. Its protein is CAWPSGTYEQYF. The rearrangement joins TRBV9 to TRBJ2-7; 7 bases fit TRBD2. J gave up 2 bases and V 10 bases, and 6 bases lay outside the gene matches. Germline assignment: CDR1 SGDLS and CDR2 YYNGEE. The CDR3 extends over 12 amino acids.

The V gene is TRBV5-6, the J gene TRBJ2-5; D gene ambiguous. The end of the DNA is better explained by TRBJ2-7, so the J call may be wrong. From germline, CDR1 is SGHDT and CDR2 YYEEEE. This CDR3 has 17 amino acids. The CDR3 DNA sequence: TGTGCCAGCAGCTTAGCGCCCCTGGTGACGGGCCCGACCGAGCAGTACTTC. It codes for CASSLAPLVTGPTEQYF.

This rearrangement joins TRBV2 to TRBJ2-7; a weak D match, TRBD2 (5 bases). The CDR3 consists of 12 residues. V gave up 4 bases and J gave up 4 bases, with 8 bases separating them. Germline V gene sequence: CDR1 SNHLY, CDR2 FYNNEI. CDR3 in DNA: TGTGCCAGCAGTGCCGGGGAGTACGAGCAGTACTTC. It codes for CASSAGEYEQYF.

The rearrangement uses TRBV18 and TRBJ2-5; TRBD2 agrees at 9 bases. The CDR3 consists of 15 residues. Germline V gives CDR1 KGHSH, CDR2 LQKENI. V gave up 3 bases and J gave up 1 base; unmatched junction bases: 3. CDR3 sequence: CASSPIAGAQETQYF. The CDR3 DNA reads TGTGCCAGCTCACCGATAGCGGGGGCCCAAGAGACCCAGTACTTC.

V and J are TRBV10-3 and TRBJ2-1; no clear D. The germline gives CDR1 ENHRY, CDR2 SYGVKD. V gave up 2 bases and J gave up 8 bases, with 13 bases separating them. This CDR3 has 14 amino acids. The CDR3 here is CAISESLPVDEQFF. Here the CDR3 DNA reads TGTGCCATCAGTGAGAGTCTCCCCGTTGATGAGCAGTTCTTC.

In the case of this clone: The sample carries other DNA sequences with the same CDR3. The CDR3 protein is CASSQGDRVDEQYF. For the CDR3, the DNA is TGCGCCAGCAGCCAAGGGGACAGGGTAGACGAGCAGTACTTC. The chain couples TRBV4-1 to TRBJ2-7; 9 positions agree with TRBD1. After removal of 1 base from V and 5 bases from J, the junction contained 3 bases not matched to a gene. The CDR3 consists of 14 residues. CDR1 and CDR2 (germline): MGHRA, YSYEKL.

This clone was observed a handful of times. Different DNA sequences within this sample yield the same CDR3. CDR3 coding DNA: TGTGCCAGCAGCTTCGTGAACACTGAAGCTTTCTTT. It encodes CASSFVNTEAFF. This rearrangement joins TRBV11-2 to TRBJ1-1; the D is unclear. The V end lost 3 bases, the J end lost 0 bases, and 2 bases lay between the germline ends. Germline CDR1 reads SGHAT; CDR2 reads FQNNGV. This CDR3 is built from 12 residues. Combining the CDR3 with reference TRBV11-2 and TRBJ1-1 gives the whole variable domain EAGVAQSPRYKIIEKRQSVAFWCNPISGHATLYWYQQILGQGPKLLIQFQNNGVVDDSQLPKDRFSAERLKGVDSTLKIQPAKLEDSAVYLCASSFVNTEAFFGQGTRLTVV.

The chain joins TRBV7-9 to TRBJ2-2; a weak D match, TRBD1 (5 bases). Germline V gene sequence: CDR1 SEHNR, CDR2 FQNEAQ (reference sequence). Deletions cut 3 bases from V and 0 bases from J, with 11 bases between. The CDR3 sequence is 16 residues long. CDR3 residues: CASSLAETANTGELFF. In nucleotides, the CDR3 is TGTGCCAGCAGCTTGGCCGAGACAGCGAACACCGGGGAGCTGTTTTTT.

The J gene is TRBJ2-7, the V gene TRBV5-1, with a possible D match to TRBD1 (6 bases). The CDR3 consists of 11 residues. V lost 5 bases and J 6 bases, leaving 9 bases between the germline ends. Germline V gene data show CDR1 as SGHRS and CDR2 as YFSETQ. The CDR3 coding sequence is TGCGCCAGCAGTTGGGACACCGAGCAGTACTTC. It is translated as CASSWDTEQYF.

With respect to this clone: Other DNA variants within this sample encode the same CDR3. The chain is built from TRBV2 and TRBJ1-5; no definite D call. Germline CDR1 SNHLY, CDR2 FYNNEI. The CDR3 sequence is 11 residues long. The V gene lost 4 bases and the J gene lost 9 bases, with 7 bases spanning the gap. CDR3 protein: CASSGEGPQHF. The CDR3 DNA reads TGTGCCAGCAGTGGAGAGGGGCCCCAGCATTTT.

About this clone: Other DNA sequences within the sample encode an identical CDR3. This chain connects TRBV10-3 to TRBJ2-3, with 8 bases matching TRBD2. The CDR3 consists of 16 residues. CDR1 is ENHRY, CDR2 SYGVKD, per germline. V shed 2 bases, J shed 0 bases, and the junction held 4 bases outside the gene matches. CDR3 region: CAISEGAGGSTDTQYF. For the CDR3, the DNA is TGTGCCATCAGTGAGGGGGCGGGAGGCAGCACAGATACGCAGTATTTT.

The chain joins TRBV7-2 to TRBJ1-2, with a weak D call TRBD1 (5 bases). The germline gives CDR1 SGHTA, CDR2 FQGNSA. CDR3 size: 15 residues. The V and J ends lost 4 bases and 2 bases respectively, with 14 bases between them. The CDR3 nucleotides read TGTGCCAGCAGCTCACAGGTCTCAGAAAACTATGGCTACACCTTC. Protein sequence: CASSSQVSENYGYTF.

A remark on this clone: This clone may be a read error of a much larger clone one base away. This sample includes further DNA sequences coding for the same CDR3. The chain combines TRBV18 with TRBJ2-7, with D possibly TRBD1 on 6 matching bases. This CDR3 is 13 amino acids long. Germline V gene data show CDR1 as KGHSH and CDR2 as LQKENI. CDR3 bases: TGTGCCAGCTCACCGGGGACACCCTACGAGCAATACTTC. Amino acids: CASSPGTPYEQYF.

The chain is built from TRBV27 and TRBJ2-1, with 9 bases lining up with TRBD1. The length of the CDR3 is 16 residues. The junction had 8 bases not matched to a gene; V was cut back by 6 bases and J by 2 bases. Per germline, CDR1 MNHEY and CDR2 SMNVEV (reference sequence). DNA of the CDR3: TGTGCCAGCAGGCCCCGGGACAGGGTCACCTACAATGAGCAGTTCTTC. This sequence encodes CASRPRDRVTYNEQFF.

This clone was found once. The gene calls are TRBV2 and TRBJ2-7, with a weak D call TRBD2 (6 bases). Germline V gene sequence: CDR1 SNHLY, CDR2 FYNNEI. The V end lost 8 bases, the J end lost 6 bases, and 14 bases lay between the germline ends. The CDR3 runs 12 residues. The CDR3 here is CASQGGEVEQYF. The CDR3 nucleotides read TGTGCCAGCCAAGGAGGGGAGGTCGAGCAGTACTTC.

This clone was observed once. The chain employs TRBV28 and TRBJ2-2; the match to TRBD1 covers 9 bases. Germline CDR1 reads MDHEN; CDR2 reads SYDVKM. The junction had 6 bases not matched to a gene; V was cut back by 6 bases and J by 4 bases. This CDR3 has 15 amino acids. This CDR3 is CASRGTGIFTGELFF. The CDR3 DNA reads TGTGCCAGCAGGGGGACAGGGATATTCACCGGGGAGCTGTTTTTT.

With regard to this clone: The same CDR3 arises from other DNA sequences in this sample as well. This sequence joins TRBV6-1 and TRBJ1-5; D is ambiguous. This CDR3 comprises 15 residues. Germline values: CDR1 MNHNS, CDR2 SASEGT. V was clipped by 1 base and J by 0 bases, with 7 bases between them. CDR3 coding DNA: TGTGCCAGCAGTGAAGAGTCGTATAGCAATCAGCCCCAGCATTTT. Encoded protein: CASSEESYSNQPQHF.

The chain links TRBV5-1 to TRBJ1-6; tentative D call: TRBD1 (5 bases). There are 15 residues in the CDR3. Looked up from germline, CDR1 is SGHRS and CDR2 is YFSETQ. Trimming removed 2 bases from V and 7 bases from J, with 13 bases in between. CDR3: CASSFGDRGNSPLHF. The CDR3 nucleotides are TGCGCCAGCAGCTTTGGGGACCGGGGCAATTCACCCCTCCACTTT.

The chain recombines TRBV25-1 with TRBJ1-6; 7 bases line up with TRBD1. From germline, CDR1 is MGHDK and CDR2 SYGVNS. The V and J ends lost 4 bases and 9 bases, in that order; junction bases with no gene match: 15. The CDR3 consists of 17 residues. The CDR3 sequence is CASSALTGASDPSPLHF. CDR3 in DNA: TGTGCCAGCAGTGCTTTAACAGGGGCCTCCGACCCTTCACCCCTCCACTTT.

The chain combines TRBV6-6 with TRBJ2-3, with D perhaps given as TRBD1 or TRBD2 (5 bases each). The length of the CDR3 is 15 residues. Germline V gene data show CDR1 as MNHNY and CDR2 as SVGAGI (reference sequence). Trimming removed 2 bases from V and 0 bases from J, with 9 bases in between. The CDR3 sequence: CASSYEGRSTDTQYF. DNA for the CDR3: TGTGCCAGCAGTTACGAGGGGAGAAGCACAGATACGCAGTATTTT.

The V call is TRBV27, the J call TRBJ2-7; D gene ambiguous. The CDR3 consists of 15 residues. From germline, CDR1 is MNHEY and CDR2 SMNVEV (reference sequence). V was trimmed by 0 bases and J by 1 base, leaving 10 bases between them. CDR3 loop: CASSLSFPLSYEQYF. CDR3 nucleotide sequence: TGTGCCAGCAGTTTATCATTCCCCCTGTCCTACGAGCAGTACTTC.

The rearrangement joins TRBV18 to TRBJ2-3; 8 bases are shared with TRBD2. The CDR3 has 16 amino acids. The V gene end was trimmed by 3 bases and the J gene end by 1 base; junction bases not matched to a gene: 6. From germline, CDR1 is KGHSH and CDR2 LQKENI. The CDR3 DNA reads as TGTGCCAGCTCACCCATTAGCGGGACCGGCACAGATACGCAGTATTTT. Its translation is CASSPISGTGTDTQYF.

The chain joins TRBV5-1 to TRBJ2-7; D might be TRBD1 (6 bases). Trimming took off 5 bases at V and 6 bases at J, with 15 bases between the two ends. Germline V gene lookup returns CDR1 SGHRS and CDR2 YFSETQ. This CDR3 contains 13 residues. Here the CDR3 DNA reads TGCGCCAGCAGTCCGGGTAGCAGGGGCGAGCAGTACTTC. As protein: CASSPGSRGEQYF.

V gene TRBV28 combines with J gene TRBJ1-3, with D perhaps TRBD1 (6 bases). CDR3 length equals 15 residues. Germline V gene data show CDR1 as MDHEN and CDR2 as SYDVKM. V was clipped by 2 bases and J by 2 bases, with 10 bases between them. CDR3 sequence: CASSLQGSTGNTIYF. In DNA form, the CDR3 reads TGTGCCAGCAGTTTACAGGGGAGCACTGGAAACACCATATATTTT.

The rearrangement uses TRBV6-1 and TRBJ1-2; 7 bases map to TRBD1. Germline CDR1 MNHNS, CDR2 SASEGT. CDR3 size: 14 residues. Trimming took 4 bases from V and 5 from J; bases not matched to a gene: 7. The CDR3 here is CASSATGTAYGYTF. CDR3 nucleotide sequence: TGTGCCAGCAGTGCCACCGGGACAGCGTATGGCTACACCTTC.

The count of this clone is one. The CDR3 DNA reads as TGTGCCAGCAGTGATTTCCAGCGTAGCGGGAGGGCAGATACGCAGTATTTT. It yields the protein CASSDFQRSGRADTQYF. The V gene is TRBV6-4, the J gene TRBJ2-3; 11 bases fit TRBD2. J lost 4 bases, V lost 3 bases, and 9 bases had no gene match. CDR1 is MRHNA, CDR2 SNTAGT, per germline. The CDR3 covers 17 residues.